One sample yielded the 11 T cell receptor beta chains listed below, sequenced in a study of T cells in Graves' hyperthyroidism and ophthalmopathy. RNA transcripts served as the template for amplifying TCR beta CDR3 regions. Carried out on the TCR CDR3, a first-round RT-PCR used the HTBI primer set. One entry per CDR3 protein, called by TCRdb with MiXCR from the multiplex PCR reads. The sample has 350,000 to 400,000 distinct CDR3 sequences, about 14% seen once. Material: blood. The source is a woman aged 60-75 years with Graves' hyperthyroidism.

This clonotype was seen a few times. V is TRBV5-1 and J is TRBJ2-1; D remains unclear. The germline V and J ends were trimmed by 3 bases and 2 bases, with 12 bases remaining between them. CDR1 and CDR2 (germline): SGHRS, YFSETQ. The CDR3 contains 15 residues. The CDR3 here is CASSYRTGPYNEQFF. Written as DNA, the CDR3 is TGCGCCAGCAGCTACCGGACCGGGCCCTACAATGAGCAGTTCTTC.

This clonotype was detected many times. The chain is built from TRBV20-1 and TRBJ2-1, with 9 nucleotides matching TRBD1. V shed 8 bases and J 4 bases; nucleotides not matched to a gene: 6. CDR3 size: 13 residues. Germline V gene data show CDR1 as DFQATT and CDR2 as SNEGSKA (reference sequence). The CDR3 DNA sequence: TGCAGTTGGGACAGGGAGGGGTACAATGAGCAGTTCTTC. It specifies CSWDREGYNEQFF.

This clonotype was observed at least ten times. This chain uses TRBV27 with TRBJ2-7; 9 bases are shared with TRBD2. The length of the CDR3 is 14 residues. The V gene's germline CDR1 is MNHEY and CDR2 SMNVEV (reference sequence). V was clipped by 4 bases and J by 6 bases; unmatched bases: 7. The CDR3 nucleotides are TGTGCCAGCAGTTCAGGTAGCGGGAGCGGCGAGCAGTACTTC. Encoded protein: CASSSGSGSGEQYF.

The table lists this clonotype with many counts. The gene calls are TRBV5-5 and TRBJ2-1; 8 bases map to TRBD2. J lost 8 bases, V lost 0 bases, and 7 bases had no gene match. Looked up from germline, CDR1 is SGHKS and CDR2 is YYEKEE (reference sequence). This CDR3 is built from 15 residues. The CDR3 loop is CASSLEPAGADEQFF. CDR3 nucleotides: TGTGCCAGCAGCTTGGAACCAGCGGGAGCCGATGAGCAGTTCTTC.

This clonotype was observed at least ten times. The chain carries TRBV18 and TRBJ2-3; tentatively, D is TRBD1 (6 bases). This CDR3 comprises 15 residues. Trimming took 0 bases from V and 2 from J, leaving 9 bases between them. CDR1 is KGHSH, CDR2 LQKENI, per germline. CDR3 amino acids: CASSPPAGATDTQYF. In DNA, the CDR3 is TGTGCCAGCTCACCACCGGCAGGGGCCACAGATACGCAGTATTTT. The full variable domain, in which reference TRBV18 and TRBJ2-3 provide the parts outside the CDR3, is NAGVMQNPRHLVRRRGQEARLRCSPMKGHSHVYWYRQLPEEGLKFMVYLQKENIIDESGMPKERFSAEFPKEGPSILRIQQVVRGDSAAYFCASSPPAGATDTQYFGPGTRLTVL.

This clonotype showed up just a few times. The chain couples TRBV18 to TRBJ2-6; D not certain. Germline values: CDR1 KGHSH, CDR2 LQKENI. V was clipped by 4 bases and J by 1 base, with 8 bases between them. The CDR3 runs 15 residues. The CDR3, as DNA: TGTGCCAGCTCACGAGAGAGATCTGGGGCCAACGTCCTGACTTTC. It is translated as CASSRERSGANVLTF.

There are many counts of this clonotype. The chain has TRBV12-3 or TRBV12-4 and TRBJ2-2; 8 nucleotides agree with TRBD1. The CDR3 runs 16 residues. J lost 3 bases, V lost 5 bases, and 8 bases had no gene match. CDR3 region: CASSGDRGLYTGELFF. Written as DNA, the CDR3 is TGTGCCAGCAGTGGCGACAGGGGACTTTACACCGGGGAGCTGTTTTTT.

This clonotype was seen many times. This sequence joins TRBV28 and TRBJ2-1; tentatively, D is TRBD1 or TRBD2 (6 bases each). Trimming stripped 2 bases from V and 5 bases from J, with 13 bases between. CDR3 length: 15 residues. Germline CDR1 reads MDHEN; CDR2 reads SYDVKM. The chain's CDR3 is CASSLAGKGDNEQFF. CDR3 nucleotide sequence: TGTGCCAGCAGTTTAGCGGGAAAGGGGGACAATGAGCAGTTCTTC.

This clonotype was recorded at least ten times. The chain employs TRBV5-6 and TRBJ2-3; TRBD2 agrees at 7 bases. Germline lookup yields CDR1 SGHDT and CDR2 YYEEEE. The V gene end was trimmed by 1 base and the J gene end by 6 bases; junction bases not matched to a gene: 8. CDR3 length equals 15 residues. The CDR3 sequence is CASSLMLLAADTQYF. The CDR3 DNA follows: TGTGCCAGCAGCTTGATGCTCCTAGCGGCGGATACGCAGTATTTT.

This clonotype has ten or more counts. The gene calls are TRBV24-1 and TRBJ2-1; a possible D gene is TRBD2 (6 bases). The V gene lost 4 bases and the J gene lost 5 bases, with 20 bases spanning the gap. Germline loops: CDR1 KGHDR, CDR2 SFDVKD. The CDR3 extends over 17 amino acids. In nucleotides, the CDR3 is TGTGCCACCAGTGACCCCCGACTAGGGGAGATAAACAATGAGCAGTTCTTC. Translation: CATSDPRLGEINNEQFF.

This clonotype came up many times. The chain is built from TRBV11-2 and TRBJ2-7; TRBD1 aligns across 7 bases. V trimming: 5 bases; J trimming: 2 bases; junction bases outside the gene matches: 3. The germline CDR1 and CDR2 sequences are SGHAT and FQNNGV. The CDR3 extends over 13 amino acids. CDR3 sequence (DNA): TGTGCCAGCAGCCTGGACAGGACCTACGAGCAGTACTTC. Translated: CASSLDRTYEQYF.